The rows below give T cell receptor beta chains drawn from one sample of a study of T-cell memory formation after mild COVID-19. TCRdb independently ran MiXCR on the 5' RACE reads; one entry per CDR3 protein. The sample holds about 290,000 distinct CDR3 sequences, more than 15% seen once. Sequencing was performed on PBMCs or a T cell subset sorted from them (not recorded which). The source is a man in his late teens or twenties who had mild COVID-19 (a few samples of this study predate the infection). Cell type and time point are not known. CDR3s include the opening cysteine and the closing phenylalanine or tryptophan. Fields, in order: clone size, J gene, D gene, V gene, CDR3 protein, CDR3 DNA. D genes are given only for firm matches. Rows give clone size only sometimes, using once, few, many, or a class for an expanded clone.

few,TRBJ2-5,TRBD1,TRBV6-2/TRBV6-3,CASSYPGTGEETQYF,TGTGCCAGCAGTTACCCCGGGACAGGGGAAGAGACCCAGTACTTC
few,TRBJ1-5,TRBD1,TRBV5-6,CASSSRTGLLYSNQPQHF,TGTGCCAGCAGCTCAAGGACAGGCCTCCTATATAGCAATCAGCCCCAGCATTTT
.,TRBJ1-2,TRBD1,TRBV6-5,CASSSRTGRWYGYTF,TGTGCCAGCAGTTCCCGGACAGGGAGGTGGTATGGCTACACCTTC
once,TRBJ2-5,.,TRBV6-5,CASRQSPRETQYF,TGTGCCAGCAGACAAAGTCCGAGGGAGACCCAGTACTTC
few,TRBJ2-6,TRBD1,TRBV7-8,CASSGGQGRNSGANVLTF,TGTGCCAGCAGCGGTGGACAGGGACGAAACTCTGGGGCCAACGTCCTGACTTTC
few,TRBJ2-5,TRBD2,TRBV6-5,CASRRNPSGEAQYF,TGTGCCAGCAGACGGAACCCTAGCGGGGAGGCCCAGTACTTC
.,TRBJ1-2,TRBD1,TRBV7-9,CASRGGGVDGYTF,TGTGCCAGCAGGGGAGGGGGCGTTGATGGCTACACCTTC
few,TRBJ2-4,.,TRBV5-1,CASSLDSVRVFGNIQYF,TGCGCCAGCAGCTTGGATTCGGTAAGGGTATTCGGAAACATTCAGTACTTC
few,TRBJ1-2,.,TRBV3-1,CASSQAPGGGYTF,TGTGCCAGCAGCCAGGCGCCCGGGGGAGGCTACACCTTC
.,TRBJ1-2,TRBD1,TRBV4-2,CASSQDADRDYGYTF,TGTGCCAGCAGCCAAGATGCGGACAGGGACTATGGCTACACCTTC
.,TRBJ1-2,.,TRBV28,CASWVNYGYTF,TGTGCCAGCTGGGTTAACTATGGCTACACCTTC
many,TRBJ2-1,TRBD2,TRBV4-3,CASSQDPGGYNEQFF,TGCGCCAGCAGCCAAGATCCGGGGGGCTACAATGAGCAGTTCTTC